The clone carrying this TCR beta chain was seen many times. These data belong to a study of spatial heterogeneity in lung cancer. TCRdb fed the 5' RACE reads into MiXCR, producing one record per CDR3 protein. The sample holds tens of thousands of distinct CDR3 sequences; roughly 13% are singletons and the top ten take roughly 6.9%. Documented time point: sample taken at primary tumor resection. Whole RNA came from tumor, nontumor lung or frozen PBMC and was sequenced without being sorted. V was pared by 3 bases and J by 1 base, with 7 bases between. The length of the CDR3 is 13 residues. Germline V gives CDR1 SGDLS, CDR2 YYNGEE.

The V and J genes are TRBV9 and TRBJ1-1; D uncertain. The clonotype comes from a male donor with early-stage non-small cell lung cancer. The sample here was PBMCs, taken at surgery. CDR3 loop: CASSDRTNTEAFF. CDR3 coding DNA: TGTGCCAGCAGCGACAGAACGAACACTGAAGCTTTCTTT.